This TCR beta chain was sequenced in a study of CD8 T cells in Susac syndrome. An input of about 0.45 to 1 ug of RNA was subjected to reverse transcription using random hexamers. Across 54 Vbeta and 13 Jbeta, immunoSEQ multiplex PCR amplified TCR beta CDR3. In TCRdb, the immunoSEQ multiplex PCR reads were re-called with MiXCR into one record per CDR3 protein. The sample yields approximately 74,000 distinct CDR3 sequences, around 94% seen once. Study-wide results and limits: As the study acknowledged, the number of individuals in its TCR sequencing and HLA analysis was relatively small.

V was pared by 6 bases and J by 6 bases, with 18 bases between. The length of the CDR3 is 14 residues. Germline V CDR1 and CDR2: MNHEY, SVGAGI. As for this clonotype: Its specificity is not known.

V is TRBV6-5 and J is TRBJ2-7, with a weak D call TRBD2 (6 bases). The sample comprised CD8+ T cells from PBMCs. The receptor was derived from a human donor with Susac syndrome. The CDR3: CASSLLIVGGEQYF. The CDR3, as DNA: TGTGCCAGCAGCCTCCTGATTGTGGGGGGCGAGCAGTACTTC.